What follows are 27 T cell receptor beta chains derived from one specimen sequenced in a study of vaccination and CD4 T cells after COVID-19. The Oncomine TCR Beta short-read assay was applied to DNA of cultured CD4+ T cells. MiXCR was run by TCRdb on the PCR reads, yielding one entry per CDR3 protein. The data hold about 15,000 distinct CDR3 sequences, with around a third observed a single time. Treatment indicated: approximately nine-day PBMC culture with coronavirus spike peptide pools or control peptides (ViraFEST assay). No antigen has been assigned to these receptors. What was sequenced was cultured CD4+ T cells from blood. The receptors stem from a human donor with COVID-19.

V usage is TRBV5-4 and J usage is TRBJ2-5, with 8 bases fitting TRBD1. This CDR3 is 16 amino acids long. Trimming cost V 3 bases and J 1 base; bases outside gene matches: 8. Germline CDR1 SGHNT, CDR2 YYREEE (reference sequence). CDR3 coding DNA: TGTGCCAGCAGCTCAAAACAGACAGGGGTCCAAGAGACCCAGTACTTC. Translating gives CASSSKQTGVQETQYF.

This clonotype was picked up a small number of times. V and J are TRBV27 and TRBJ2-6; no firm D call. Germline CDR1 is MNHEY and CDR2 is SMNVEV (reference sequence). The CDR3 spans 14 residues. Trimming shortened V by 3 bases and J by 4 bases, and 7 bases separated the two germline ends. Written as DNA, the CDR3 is TGTGCCAGCAGTTTGTCCCGGGGGGCCAACGTCCTGACTTTC. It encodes CASSLSRGANVLTF.

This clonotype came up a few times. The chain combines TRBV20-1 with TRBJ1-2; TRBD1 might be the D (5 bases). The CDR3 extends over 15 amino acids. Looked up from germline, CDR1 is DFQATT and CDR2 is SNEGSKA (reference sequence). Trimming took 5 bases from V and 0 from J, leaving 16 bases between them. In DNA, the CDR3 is TGCAGTGCTCGTCAACGGGGCCAGGCTAACTATGGCTACACCTTC. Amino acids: CSARQRGQANYGYTF.

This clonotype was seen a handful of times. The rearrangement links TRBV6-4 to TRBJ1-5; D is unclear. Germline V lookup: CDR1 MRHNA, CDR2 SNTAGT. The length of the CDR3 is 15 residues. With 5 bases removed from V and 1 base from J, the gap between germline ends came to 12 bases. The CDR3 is CASSRPVGSNQPQHF. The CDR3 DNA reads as TGTGCCAGCAGTCGTCCGGTGGGGAGCAATCAGCCCCAGCATTTT.

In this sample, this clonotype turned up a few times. CDR3 residues: CAGHRDTGELFF. CDR3 in DNA: TGTGCCGGACACAGGGACACCGGGGAGCTGTTTTTT. The V call is TRBV11-2, the J call TRBJ2-2; D is perhaps TRBD1 (6 bases). The V and J ends lost 11 bases and 3 bases respectively, with 10 bases between them. Germline V lookup: CDR1 SGHAT, CDR2 FQNNGV. The CDR3 sequence is 12 residues long. Full variable domain (remainder filled in from reference TRBV11-2 and TRBJ2-2): EAGVAQSPRYKIIEKRQSVAFWCNPISGHATLYWYQQILGQGPKLLIQFQNNGVVDDSQLPKDRFSAERLKGVDSTLKIQPAKLEDSAVYLCAGHRDTGELFFGEGSRLTVL.

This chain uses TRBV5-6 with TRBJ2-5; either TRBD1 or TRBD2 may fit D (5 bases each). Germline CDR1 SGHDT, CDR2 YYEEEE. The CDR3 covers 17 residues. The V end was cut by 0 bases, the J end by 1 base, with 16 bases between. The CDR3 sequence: CASSLAIGTAGQETQYF. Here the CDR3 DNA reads TGTGCCAGCAGCTTGGCTATAGGGACGGCGGGCCAAGAGACCCAGTACTTC.

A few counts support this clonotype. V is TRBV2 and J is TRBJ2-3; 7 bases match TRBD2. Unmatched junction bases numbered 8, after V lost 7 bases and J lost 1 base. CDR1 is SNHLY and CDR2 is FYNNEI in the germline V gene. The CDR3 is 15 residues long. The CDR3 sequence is CASTPGGGRTDTQYF. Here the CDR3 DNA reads TGTGCCAGCACCCCTGGGGGGGGTCGCACAGATACGCAGTATTTT.

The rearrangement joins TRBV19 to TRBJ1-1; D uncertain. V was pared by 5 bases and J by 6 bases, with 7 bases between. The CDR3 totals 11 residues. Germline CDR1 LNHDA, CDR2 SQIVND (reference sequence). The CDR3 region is CASSLYAEAFF. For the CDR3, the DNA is TGTGCCAGTAGTTTATACGCTGAAGCTTTCTTT.

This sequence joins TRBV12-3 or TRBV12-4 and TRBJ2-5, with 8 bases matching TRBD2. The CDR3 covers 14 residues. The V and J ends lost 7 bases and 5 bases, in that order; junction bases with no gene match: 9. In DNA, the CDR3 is TGTGCCAGCAACCTGGGGCGGGGGGTTGAGACCCAGTACTTC. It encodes CASNLGRGVETQYF.

For the CDR3, the DNA is TGCAGTGCTAGAGATGGGGGCCGAGGGGACGCCTATGGCTACACCTTC. Translating gives CSARDGGRGDAYGYTF. V gene TRBV20-1 combines with J gene TRBJ1-2; D possibly corresponds to TRBD1 (6 bases). There are 16 residues in the CDR3. Trimming removed 0 bases at V and 4 bases at J, with 18 bases between. Germline CDR1 is DFQATT and CDR2 is SNEGSKA (reference sequence).

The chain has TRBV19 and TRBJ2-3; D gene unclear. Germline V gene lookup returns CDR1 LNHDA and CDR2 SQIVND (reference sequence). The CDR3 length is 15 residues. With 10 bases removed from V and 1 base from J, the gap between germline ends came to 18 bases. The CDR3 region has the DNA TGTGCCACCCTCCCAGCCCAACGTGGCACAGATACGCAGTATTTT. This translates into CATLPAQRGTDTQYF.

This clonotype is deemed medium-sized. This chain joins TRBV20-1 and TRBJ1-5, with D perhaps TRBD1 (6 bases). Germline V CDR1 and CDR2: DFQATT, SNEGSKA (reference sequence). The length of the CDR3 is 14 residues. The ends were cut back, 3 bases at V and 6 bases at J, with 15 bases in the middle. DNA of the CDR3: TGCAGTGCTAGTTCAGGGGAGGGAGGTCAGCCCCAGCATTTT. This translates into CSASSGEGGQPQHF.

The CDR3: CASSEGGTGASGYTF. CDR3 in DNA: TGCGCCAGCAGCGAGGGGGGGACAGGGGCATCGGGCTACACCTTC. The gene calls are TRBV5-1 and TRBJ1-2, with 10 bases aligning to TRBD1. CDR3 length equals 15 residues. Germline CDR1 is SGHRS and CDR2 is YFSETQ. Germline trimming cut 4 bases from V and 8 bases from J; bases unmatched to any gene: 11.

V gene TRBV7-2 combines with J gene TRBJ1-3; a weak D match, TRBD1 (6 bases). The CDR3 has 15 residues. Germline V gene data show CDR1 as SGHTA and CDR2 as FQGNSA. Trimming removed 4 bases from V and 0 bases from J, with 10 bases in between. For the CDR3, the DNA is TGTGCCAGCAGCTACGGACAGATCTCTGGAAACACCATATATTTT. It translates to CASSYGQISGNTIYF.

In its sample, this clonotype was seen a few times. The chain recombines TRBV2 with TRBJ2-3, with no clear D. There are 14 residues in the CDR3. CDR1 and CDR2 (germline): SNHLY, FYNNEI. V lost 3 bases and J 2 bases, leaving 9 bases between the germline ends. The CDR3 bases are TGTGCCAGCAGTGATGGCCTGATCACAGATACGCAGTATTTT. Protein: CASSDGLITDTQYF.

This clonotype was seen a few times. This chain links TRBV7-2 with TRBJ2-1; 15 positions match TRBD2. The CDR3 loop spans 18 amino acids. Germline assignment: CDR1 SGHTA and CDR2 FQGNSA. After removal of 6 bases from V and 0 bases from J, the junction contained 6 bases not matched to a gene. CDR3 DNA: TGTGCCAGCAGGGCCGGGACTAGCGGGGGGAGCTCCTACAATGAGCAGTTCTTC. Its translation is CASRAGTSGGSSYNEQFF. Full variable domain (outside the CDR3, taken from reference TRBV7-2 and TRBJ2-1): GAGVSQSPSNKVTEKGKDVELRCDPISGHTALYWYRQSLGQGLEFLIYFQGNSAPDKSGLPSDRFSAERTGGSVSTLTIQRTQQEDSAVYLCASRAGTSGGSSYNEQFFGPGTRLTVL.

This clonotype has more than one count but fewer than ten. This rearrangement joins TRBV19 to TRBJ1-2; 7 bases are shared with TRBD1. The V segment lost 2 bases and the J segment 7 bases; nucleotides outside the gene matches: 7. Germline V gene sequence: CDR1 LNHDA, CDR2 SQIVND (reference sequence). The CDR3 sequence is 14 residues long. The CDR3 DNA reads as TGTGCCAGTAGTATACCGGGGACAGCTGGTGGCTACACCTTC. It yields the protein CASSIPGTAGGYTF.

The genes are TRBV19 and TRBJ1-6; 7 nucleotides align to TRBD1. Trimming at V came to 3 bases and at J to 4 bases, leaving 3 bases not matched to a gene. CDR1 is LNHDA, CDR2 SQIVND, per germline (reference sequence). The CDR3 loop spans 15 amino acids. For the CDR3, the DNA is TGTGCCAGTAGTATTGAGGGACAGTATAATTCACCCCTCCACTTT. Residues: CASSIEGQYNSPLHF.

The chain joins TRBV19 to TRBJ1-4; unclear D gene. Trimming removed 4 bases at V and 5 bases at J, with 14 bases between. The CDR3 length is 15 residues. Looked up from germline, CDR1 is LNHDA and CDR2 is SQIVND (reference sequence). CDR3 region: CASSTPKGNNEKLFF. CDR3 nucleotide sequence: TGTGCCAGTAGTACCCCCAAAGGCAACAATGAAAAACTGTTTTTT. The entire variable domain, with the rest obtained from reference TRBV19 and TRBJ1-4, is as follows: DGGITQSPKYLFRKEGQNVTLSCEQNLNHDAMYWYRQDPGQGLRLIYYSQIVNDFQKGDIAEGYSVSREKKESFPLTVTSAQKNPTAFYLCASSTPKGNNEKLFFGSGTQLSVL.

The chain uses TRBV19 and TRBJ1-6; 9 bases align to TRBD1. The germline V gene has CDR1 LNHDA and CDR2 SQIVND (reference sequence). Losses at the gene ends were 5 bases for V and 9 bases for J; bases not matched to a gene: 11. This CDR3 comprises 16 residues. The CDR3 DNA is TGTGCCAGTAGTTCCACGGACAGGGGACTACGTTCACCCCTCCACTTT. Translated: CASSSTDRGLRSPLHF.

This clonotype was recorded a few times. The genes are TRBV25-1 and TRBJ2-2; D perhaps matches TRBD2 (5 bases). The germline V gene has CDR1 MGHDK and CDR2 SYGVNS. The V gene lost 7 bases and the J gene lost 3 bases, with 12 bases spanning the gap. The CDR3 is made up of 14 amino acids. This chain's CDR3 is CASNFPGDTGELFF. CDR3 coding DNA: TGTGCCAGCAACTTCCCCGGGGACACCGGGGAGCTGTTTTTT.

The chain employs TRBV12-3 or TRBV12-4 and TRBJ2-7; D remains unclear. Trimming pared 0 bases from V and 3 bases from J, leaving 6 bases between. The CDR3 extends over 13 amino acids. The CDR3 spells CASSLARYYEQYF. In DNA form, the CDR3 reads TGTGCCAGCAGTTTAGCCAGATACTACGAGCAGTACTTC.

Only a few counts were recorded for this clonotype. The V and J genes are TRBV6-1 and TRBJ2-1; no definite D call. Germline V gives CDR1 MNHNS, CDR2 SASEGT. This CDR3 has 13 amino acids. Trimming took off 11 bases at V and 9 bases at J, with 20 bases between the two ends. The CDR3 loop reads CAGLGPYSFEQFF. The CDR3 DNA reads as TGTGCCGGTTTAGGGCCCTACTCCTTTGAGCAGTTCTTC.

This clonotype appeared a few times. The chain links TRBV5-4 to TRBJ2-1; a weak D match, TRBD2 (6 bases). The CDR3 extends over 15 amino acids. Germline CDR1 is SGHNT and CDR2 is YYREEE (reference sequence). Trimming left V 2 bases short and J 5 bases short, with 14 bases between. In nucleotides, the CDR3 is TGTGCCAGCAGCTTTACGGCGGGGATAGACAATGAGCAGTTCTTC. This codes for CASSFTAGIDNEQFF.

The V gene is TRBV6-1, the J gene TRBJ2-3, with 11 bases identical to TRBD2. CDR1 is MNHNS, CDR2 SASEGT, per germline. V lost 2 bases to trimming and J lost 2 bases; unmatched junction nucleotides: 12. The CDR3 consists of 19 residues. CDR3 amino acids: CASSEMLLLAGGPTDTQYF. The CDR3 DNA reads TGTGCCAGCAGTGAAATGTTGTTATTAGCGGGGGGGCCCACAGATACGCAGTATTTT.

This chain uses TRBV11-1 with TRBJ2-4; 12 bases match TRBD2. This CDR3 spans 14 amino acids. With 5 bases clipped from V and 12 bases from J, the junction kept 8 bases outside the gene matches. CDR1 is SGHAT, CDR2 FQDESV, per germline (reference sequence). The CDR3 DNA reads TGTGCCAGCAGCCCGACTAGCGGGGGAACGGATCAGTACTTC. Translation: CASSPTSGGTDQYF.

CDR3 sequence (DNA): TGCAGTGCTAGGGCGCCCCTAGGCAACTCCTACAATGAGCAGTTCTTC. It yields the protein CSARAPLGNSYNEQFF. The rearrangement joins TRBV20-1 to TRBJ2-1; no definite D call. V was cut by 3 bases and J by 0 bases, with 15 bases left in between. The CDR3 loop spans 16 amino acids. The germline V gene has CDR1 DFQATT and CDR2 SNEGSKA (reference sequence).